These T cell receptor beta chains were read from a single sample in a study of blood T cell repertoires in COVID-19. The method was immunoSEQ multiplex PCR; TCRdb's version includes in-frame clones alone and lacks a portion of them. Among approximately 500,000 clones listed, approximately 89% were seen once. The source material was peripheral blood. These receptors were collected from a man aged 18 to 30 with COVID-19, enrolled during active disease. Each CDR3 is given with its conserved first and last residue. A D gene is named only where the DNA matches it firmly. Where a row states a size, it is once, few, many or the class of an expanded clone; other rows omit it.

>TRBV4-1|.|TRBJ2-5|.
CASSQIGLEETQYF
TGCGCCAGCAGCCAAATTGGACTCGAAGAGACCCAGTACTTC
>TRBV7-2|TRBD1|TRBJ1-1|.
CASSSGQGRGAEAFF
TGTGCCAGCAGCTCAGGACAGGGGCGGGGCGCTGAAGCTTTCTTT
>TRBV18|TRBD2|TRBJ2-5|.
CASSPPLSGAQYF
TGTGCCAGCTCACCACCTCTGAGCGGGGCCCAGTACTTC
>TRBV19|TRBD1|TRBJ2-5|.
CASRFRQGVLETQYF
TGTGCCAGTAGATTCCGACAGGGTGTTTTAGAGACCCAGTACTTC
>TRBV6-5|TRBD1|TRBJ2-5|.
CASSLTSTGEGTQYF
TGTGCCAGCAGCCTAACCTCGACAGGGGAAGGGACCCAGTACTTC
>TRBV3-1/TRBV3-2|TRBD2|TRBJ2-2|.
CASSRRAGRGTGELFF
TGTGCCAGCAGCCGACGAGCGGGGAGGGGTACCGGGGAGCTGTTTTTT
>TRBV12-3/TRBV12-4|.|TRBJ1-2|once
CASSLGGGAGYTF
TGTGCCAGCAGTTTAGGGGGGGGAGCGGGCTACACCTTC
>TRBV6-5|TRBD2|TRBJ2-7|.
CATGLAGDEQYF
TGTGCCACTGGACTAGCGGGGGATGAGCAGTACTTC
>TRBV19|TRBD1|TRBJ2-3|.
CASSTSHRGREDTQYF
TGTGCCAGTAGTACCTCTCACAGGGGGCGAGAAGATACGCAGTATTTT
>TRBV7-9|.|TRBJ1-4|once
CASSFRSEKLFF
TGTGCCAGCAGCTTCAGATCGGAAAAACTGTTTTTT
>TRBV9|TRBD2|TRBJ2-1|.
CASSGNSGSSYNEQFF
TGTGCCAGCAGCGGTAATAGCGGGAGCTCCTACAATGAGCAGTTCTTC
>TRBV5-1|.|TRBJ2-1|.
CASRSMRGGDEQFF
TGCGCCAGCAGATCTATGCGTGGGGGCGATGAGCAGTTCTTC
>TRBV9|TRBD2|TRBJ2-7|.
CASSVGFKRSAGESYEQYF
TGTGCCAGCAGCGTAGGGTTTAAGCGATCGGCGGGGGAGTCCTACGAGCAGTACTTC
>TRBV3-1/TRBV3-2|.|TRBJ2-2|.
CASSEIRGNTGELFF
TGTGCCAGCAGCGAAATCAGGGGCAACACCGGGGAGCTGTTTTTT
>TRBV7-6|TRBD1|TRBJ1-5|.
CASSLSGQGIAQHF
TGTGCCAGCAGCTTATCCGGACAGGGCATAGCCCAGCATTTT
>TRBV13|TRBD2|TRBJ2-1|few
CASSLAGGLAGLNEQFF
TGTGCCAGCAGCTTAGCCGGCGGACTAGCGGGTTTGAATGAGCAGTTCTTC
>TRBV21-1|.|TRBJ1-5|.
CASREQGASNQPQHF
TGTGCCAGCAGAGAACAGGGGGCAAGCAATCAGCCCCAGCATTTT
>TRBV9|.|TRBJ1-3|.
CASSGQGNTIYF
TGTGCCAGCAGCGGACAGGGAAACACCATATATTTT
>TRBV7-9|.|TRBJ2-7|once
CASSLDPGYEQYF
TGTGCCAGCAGCTTAGACCCAGGGTACGAGCAGTACTTC
>TRBV6-2/TRBV6-3|TRBD2|TRBJ2-7|.
CASSYSGLAGVESYEQYF
TGTGCCAGCAGTTACTCGGGGCTAGCGGGAGTTGAGTCCTACGAGCAGTACTTC
>TRBV9|.|TRBJ2-7|.
CASSASGAPSYEQYF
TGTGCCAGCAGCGCCTCAGGGGCGCCTTCCTACGAGCAGTACTTC
>TRBV24-1|.|TRBJ2-1|.
CATSGDNSDEQFF
TGTGCCACCAGTGGGGACAACTCCGATGAGCAGTTCTTC
>TRBV30|TRBD2|TRBJ2-7|.
CAWRGLLSYEQYF
TGTGCCTGGAGGGGACTACTTTCCTACGAGCAGTACTTC
>TRBV25-1|TRBD1|TRBJ2-5|.
CASSDPGGSETQYF
TGTGCCAGCAGTGACCCAGGGGGCTCCGAGACCCAGTACTTC
>TRBV6-2/TRBV6-3|TRBD1|TRBJ2-3|.
CASSYSGDRADTQYF
TGTGCCAGCAGTTACTCAGGGGACAGGGCAGATACGCAGTATTTT
>TRBV2|.|TRBJ2-7|.
CASSDSPVGYEQYF
TGTGCCAGCAGTGATAGCCCCGTAGGTTACGAGCAGTACTTC
>TRBV3-1/TRBV3-2|.|TRBJ2-3|.
CASTPGHGTDTQYF
TGTGCCAGCACCCCGGGTCACGGCACAGATACGCAGTATTTT
>TRBV5-1|TRBD2|TRBJ2-7|.
CASSRGGGTSYEQYF
TGCGCCAGCAGCCGGGGGGGCGGGACATCCTACGAGCAGTACTTC
>TRBV7-9|.|TRBJ2-3|.
CASSLTGSPADTQYF
TGTGCCAGCAGCTTAACAGGGTCCCCTGCAGATACGCAGTATTTT
>TRBV11-3|TRBD2|TRBJ2-6|few
CASSLALQTSDPSGANVLTF
TGTGCCAGCAGCTTAGCCCTCCAGACTAGCGATCCGTCTGGGGCCAACGTCCTGACTTTC
>TRBV14|.|TRBJ1-1|.
CASSRRGSEAFF
TGTGCCAGCAGCCGGAGGGGCTCTGAAGCTTTCTTT
>TRBV6-6|.|TRBJ2-7|.
CASSSTGSYEQYF
TGTGCCAGCAGTTCGACAGGCTCCTACGAGCAGTACTTC
>TRBV2|TRBD1|TRBJ1-1|.
CASSNLQGAVTEAFF
TGTGCCAGCAGTAACCTACAGGGGGCCGTCACTGAAGCTTTCTTT
>TRBV3-1/TRBV3-2|.|TRBJ1-2|.
CASSQGFGDGYTF
TGTGCCAGCAGCCAAGGATTCGGGGATGGCTACACCTTC
>TRBV7-8|TRBD1|TRBJ2-2|.
CASSSWTGNTGELFF
TGTGCCAGCAGCTCTTGGACAGGGAACACCGGGGAGCTGTTTTTT
>TRBV6-1|TRBD1|TRBJ1-5|few
CASSEAWTGQGPQHF
TGTGCCAGCAGTGAAGCCTGGACAGGGCAGGGTCCCCAGCATTTT
>TRBV6-5|.|TRBJ1-2|.
CASLGTDPYGYTF
TGTGCCAGCCTCGGAACAGATCCCTATGGCTACACCTTC
>TRBV2|TRBD1|TRBJ2-2|.
CASSRNRGRTGELFF
TGTGCCAGCAGCCGTAACAGGGGTCGGACCGGGGAGCTGTTTTTT
>TRBV5-1|TRBD2|TRBJ2-3|.
CASSFSSGGADTQYF
TGCGCCAGCAGCTTCTCTTCGGGAGGGGCAGATACGCAGTATTTT
>TRBV23-1|TRBD1|TRBJ1-5|.
CASSAKGGSDNQPQHF
TGCGCCAGCAGTGCTAAAGGGGGCAGTGACAATCAGCCCCAGCATTTT